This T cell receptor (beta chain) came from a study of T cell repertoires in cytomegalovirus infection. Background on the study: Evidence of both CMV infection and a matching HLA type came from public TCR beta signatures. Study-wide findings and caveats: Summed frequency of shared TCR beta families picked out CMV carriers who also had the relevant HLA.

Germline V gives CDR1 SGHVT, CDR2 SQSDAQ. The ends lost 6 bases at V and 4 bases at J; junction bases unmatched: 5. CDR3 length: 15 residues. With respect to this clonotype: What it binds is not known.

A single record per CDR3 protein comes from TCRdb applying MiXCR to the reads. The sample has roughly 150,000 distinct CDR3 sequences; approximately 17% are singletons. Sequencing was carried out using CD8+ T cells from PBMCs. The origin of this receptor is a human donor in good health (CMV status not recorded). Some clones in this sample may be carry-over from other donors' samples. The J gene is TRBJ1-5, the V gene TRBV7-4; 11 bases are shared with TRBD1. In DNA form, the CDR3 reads TGTGCCAGCAGTAGTGGACAGGGGGCGAATCAGCCCCAGCATTTT. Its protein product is CASSSGQGANQPQHF.